A selection of T cell receptor beta chains follows, all from one sample in a study of cytomegalovirus exposure and HLA in healthy donors. The data were produced by immunoSEQ multiplex PCR, yet TCRdb's version contains in-frame clones alone and is incomplete. The sample contains some 140,000 clones, around 79% of which appear only once. Sequencing was carried out using PBMCs. All receptors derive from a female donor in good health and CMV-seronegative. Each CDR3 is given with its conserved first and last residue. The D gene is left open where the match is weak. For some rows the clone size is stated as once, few or many, or as a class when expanded; others skip it.

TRBV10-3	TRBD1	once	TRBJ2-3	TGTGCCACTCCGGGACAGGGAACAGATACGCAGTATTTT	CATPGQGTDTQYF
TRBV6-6	.	.	TRBJ1-5	TGTGCCAGCAGTTTCAGACAGGGCAATCAGCCCCAGCATTTT	CASSFRQGNQPQHF
TRBV7-2	.	.	TRBJ1-5	TGTGCCAGCAGCTTAACGACAGCCGTCCTTCATCCCCAGCATTTT	CASSLTTAVLHPQHF
TRBV29-1	TRBD2	.	TRBJ2-5	TGCAGCGTTGTGGAACACCCTCTGGCGGGGGGGCCGGAGGAGACCCAGTACTTC	CSVVEHPLAGGPEETQYF
TRBV30	.	many	TRBJ1-1	TGTGCCTGGAGCGGGGGTTGGGGCACTGAAGCTTTCTTT	CAWSGGWGTEAFF
TRBV6-5	.	.	TRBJ2-7	TGTGCCAGCAGCCAGGACAGGAGGGAGACCTACGAGCAGTACTTC	CASSQDRRETYEQYF
TRBV10-3	TRBD1	few	TRBJ1-2	TGTGCCATGGGACAGACCGCCGCTAACTATGGCTACACCTTC	CAMGQTAANYGYTF
TRBV9	TRBD2	.	TRBJ2-7	TGTGCCAGCAGCGCGGGGGGTGGGGGAATTTTATACGAGCAGTACTTC	CASSAGGGGILYEQYF
TRBV7-2	.	.	TRBJ1-4	TGTGCCAGCAGCTTACGGCGGGCAACTAATGAAAAACTGTTTTTT	CASSLRRATNEKLFF
TRBV5-1	TRBD1	.	TRBJ2-2	TGCGCCAGCAGCTTCGACAGGGGGCTCGCGAACACCGGGGAGCTGTTTTTT	CASSFDRGLANTGELFF
TRBV10-3	.	.	TRBJ1-5	TGTGCCATCAGTGGGGACACTAGCAATCAGCCCCAGCATTTT	CAISGDTSNQPQHF
TRBV5-1	.	.	TRBJ2-7	TGCGCCAGCAGCTTGGGATGGGGGGGCGAGTACGAGCAGTACTTC	CASSLGWGGEYEQYF
TRBV9	.	.	TRBJ1-3	TGTGCCAGCAGCCGAATTTGGGGGGGATACCCCGACTCTGGAAACACCATATATTTT	CASSRIWGGYPDSGNTIYF
TRBV7-6	TRBD1	few	TRBJ1-5	TGTGCCAGCAGCTTGGACAGGGGGAACCCACATCCCCAGCATTTT	CASSLDRGNPHPQHF
TRBV5-1	.	few	TRBJ2-5	TGCGCCAGCAGGTTAGACAGGCGTGGGACCCAGTACTTC	CASRLDRRGTQYF
TRBV19	TRBD1	.	TRBJ2-7	TGTGCCAGTAGCCCGGGACAGGGTGGATACGAGCAGTACTTC	CASSPGQGGYEQYF
TRBV5-1	.	.	TRBJ2-5	TGCGCCAGCAGCTTTGGTGCAGGGGTGGTAGCAGAGACCCAGTACTTC	CASSFGAGVVAETQYF